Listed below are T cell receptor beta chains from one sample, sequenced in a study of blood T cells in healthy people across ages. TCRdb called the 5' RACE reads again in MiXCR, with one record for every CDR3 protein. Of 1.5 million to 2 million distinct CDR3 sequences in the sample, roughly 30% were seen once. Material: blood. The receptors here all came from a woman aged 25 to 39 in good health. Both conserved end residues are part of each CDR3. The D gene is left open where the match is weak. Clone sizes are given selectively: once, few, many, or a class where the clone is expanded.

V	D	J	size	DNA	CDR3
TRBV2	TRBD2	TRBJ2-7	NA	TGTGCCAGCAAACTCGATAGCGGGAGGACCTACGAGCAGTACTTC	CASKLDSGRTYEQYF
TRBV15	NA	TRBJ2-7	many	TGTGCCACCAGCTGGGACGGATCCAGCTCCTACGAGCAGTACTTC	CATSWDGSSSYEQYF
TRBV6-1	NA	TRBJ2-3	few	TGTGCCAGCAGTGAAACGGGGATGGGTGATACGCAGTATTTT	CASSETGMGDTQYF
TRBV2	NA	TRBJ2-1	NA	TGTGCCAGCAGTCCTCAAGATTATCAGTTCTTC	CASSPQDYQFF
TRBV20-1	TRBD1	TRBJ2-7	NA	TGCAGTGTTGGACCGGGACAGGACTCCTACGAGCAGTACTTC	CSVGPGQDSYEQYF
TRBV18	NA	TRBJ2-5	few	TGTGCCAGCTCACGGGCAGGGATGGAGACCCAGTACTTC	CASSRAGMETQYF
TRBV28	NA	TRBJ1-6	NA	TGTGCCAGCAGTGCACAGACTCTGTATAATTCACCCCTCCACTTT	CASSAQTLYNSPLHF
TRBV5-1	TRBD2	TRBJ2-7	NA	TGCGCCAGCAGCTTGGTTAGCGGGGGTAGCTCCTACGAGCAGTACTTC	CASSLVSGGSSYEQYF
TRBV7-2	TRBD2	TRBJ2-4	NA	TGTGCCAGCAGCTCTAGCGGGGACGCCATTCAGTACTTC	CASSSSGDAIQYF
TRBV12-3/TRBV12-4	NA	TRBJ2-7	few	TGTGCCAGCAGTTTAGCCCGGGGTAGCGGTACCTACGAGCAGTACTTC	CASSLARGSGTYEQYF
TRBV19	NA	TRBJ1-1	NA	TGTGCCAGTAGTATTGTGGGGAGAAACACTGAAGCTTTCTTT	CASSIVGRNTEAFF
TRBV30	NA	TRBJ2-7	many	TGTGCCTGGAGTGTAAACAGAATGAAGGCCTACGAGCAGTACTTC	CAWSVNRMKAYEQYF
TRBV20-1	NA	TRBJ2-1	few	TGCAGTGCCCCGACGGGGTTGAATGAGCAGTTCTTC	CSAPTGLNEQFF
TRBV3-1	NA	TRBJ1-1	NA	TGTGCCAGCAGCCACCGACAGTCAGGAAACACTGAAGCTTTCTTT	CASSHRQSGNTEAFF
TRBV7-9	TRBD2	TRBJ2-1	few	TGTGCCAGCAGCTTAGAAGCGGGGGGGCCAAGGTTAAGTGAGCAGTTCTTC	CASSLEAGGPRLSEQFF
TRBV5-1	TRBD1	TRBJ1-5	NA	TGCGCCAGCAGCTTGGGGGCAGGGGGGCGGGAACCCCAGCATTTT	CASSLGAGGREPQHF
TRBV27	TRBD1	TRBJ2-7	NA	TGTGCCAGCAGTAGAGTCCGGGACAGGCTGACCTACGAGCAGTACTTC	CASSRVRDRLTYEQYF
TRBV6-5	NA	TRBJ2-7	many	TGTGCCAGCAGTAAAAATCCCGGGACAAACTACGAGCAGTACTTC	CASSKNPGTNYEQYF
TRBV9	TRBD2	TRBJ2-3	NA	TGTGCCAGCAGCGAATATAGCGGGGTCCCCCCAGATACGCAGTATTTT	CASSEYSGVPPDTQYF
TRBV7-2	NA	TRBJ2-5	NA	TGTGCCAGCAGCTCCTTACGGGGGGCAGGAGGAGAGACCCAGTACTTC	CASSSLRGAGGETQYF
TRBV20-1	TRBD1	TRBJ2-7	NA	TGCAGTGCTAGCCCTCCGGACAGGTCACCCTACGAGCAGTACTTC	CSASPPDRSPYEQYF
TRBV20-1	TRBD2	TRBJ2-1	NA	TGCAGTGCTAGACCTCTAGCGGCGACCTACAATGAGCAGTTCTTC	CSARPLAATYNEQFF
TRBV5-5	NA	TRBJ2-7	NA	TGTGCCAGCAGCCTGGGGGTCGGGGTCACCTACGAGCAGTACTTC	CASSLGVGVTYEQYF
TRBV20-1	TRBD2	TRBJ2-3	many	TGCAGTGCTGTTGGCGGGACTAGCGGGAGGACCACAGATACGCAGTATTTT	CSAVGGTSGRTTDTQYF
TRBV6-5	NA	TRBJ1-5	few	TGTGCCACCCGGACTTCCAGGCATCAGCCCCAGCATTTT	CATRTSRHQPQHF
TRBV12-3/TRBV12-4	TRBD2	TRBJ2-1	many	TGTGCCAGCAGTCCGGGACTAGCGCCCAATGAGCAGTTCTTC	CASSPGLAPNEQFF
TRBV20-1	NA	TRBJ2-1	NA	TGCAGTGCTAGCCCGGGGAGCGATGAGCAGTTCTTC	CSASPGSDEQFF
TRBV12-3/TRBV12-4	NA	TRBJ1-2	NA	TGTGCCACCAGTGGAGGGAATAACTATGGCTACACCTTC	CATSGGNNYGYTF
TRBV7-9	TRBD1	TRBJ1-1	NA	TGTGCCAGCAGCCCATTGGGACCGGGACAGCGCACTGAAGCTTTCTTT	CASSPLGPGQRTEAFF
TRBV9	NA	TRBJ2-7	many	TGTGCCAGCAGCGGCCCTGGCCACGAGCAGTACTTC	CASSGPGHEQYF
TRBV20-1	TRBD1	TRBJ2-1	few	TGCAGTGCTAGCGACAGGGGTAATGAGCAGTTCTTC	CSASDRGNEQFF
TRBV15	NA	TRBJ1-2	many	TGTGCCACCAGCAGAGATCTGCCCAGGGCCAACAACTATGGCTACACCTTC	CATSRDLPRANNYGYTF
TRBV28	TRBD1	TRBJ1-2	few	TGTGCCAGCAGTTTAAGGACAGGGCGAACTGGCTACACCTTC	CASSLRTGRTGYTF
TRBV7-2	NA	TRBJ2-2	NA	TGTGCCAGCAGCTCATCTAGCTTCTCTTCTCTTCCCACCGGGGAGCTGTTTTTT	CASSSSSFSSLPTGELFF
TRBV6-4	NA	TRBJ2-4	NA	TGTGCCAGCAGTGACTCCCTTGGCGATGAGCAGTACTTC	CASSDSLGDEQYF
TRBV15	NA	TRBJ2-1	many	TGTGCCACCAGCAGATCTAGGACGGGCCCCCTGGACAATGAGCAGTTCTTC	CATSRSRTGPLDNEQFF
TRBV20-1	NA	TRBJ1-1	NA	TGCAGTGTATTAAGGGCGGGTGAAGCTTTCTTT	CSVLRAGEAFF
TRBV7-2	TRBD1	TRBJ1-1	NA	TGTGCCAGCAGCTCTAATTACCGACCGGGACAGGGGGCTGACACTGAAGCTTTCTTT	CASSSNYRPGQGADTEAFF
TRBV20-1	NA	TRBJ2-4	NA	TGCAGCGCTAGAGAGGGGACTGCCAAAAACATTCAGTACTTC	CSAREGTAKNIQYF
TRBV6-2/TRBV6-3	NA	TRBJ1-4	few	TGTGCCAGCTCGCAGGGTTTGGTCGAAAAACTGTTTTTT	CASSQGLVEKLFF
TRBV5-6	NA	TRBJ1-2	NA	TGTGCCAGCAGCTTGAGTTCAGGGTACTATGGCTACACCTTC	CASSLSSGYYGYTF
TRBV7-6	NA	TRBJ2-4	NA	TGTGCCAGCAGCTTAGTTGGGACCACCAATGAGCAGTACTTC	CASSLVGTTNEQYF
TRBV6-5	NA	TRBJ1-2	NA	TGTGCCAGCAGTTACTCGACGGTCGCTCGGAGGCAGGACTATGGCTACACCTTC	CASSYSTVARRQDYGYTF
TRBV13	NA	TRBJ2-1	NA	TGTGCCAGCAGCTCTCCAGGGGTTCGGGGGTTCTTC	CASSSPGVRGFF
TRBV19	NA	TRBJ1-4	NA	TGTGCCAGTAGTACCCGGGACGGCCGTAAGGGTGAAAAACTGTTTTTT	CASSTRDGRKGEKLFF
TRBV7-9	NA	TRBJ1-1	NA	TGTGCCAGCAGCTCTTTGAGGGGGAACACTGAAGCTTTCTTT	CASSSLRGNTEAFF
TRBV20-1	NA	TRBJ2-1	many	TGCAGTGCTAGCGGGCCCTACAATGAGCAGTTCTTC	CSASGPYNEQFF
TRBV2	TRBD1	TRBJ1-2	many	TGTGCCATTCGGGACAGCCCGAACTATGGCTACACCTTC	CAIRDSPNYGYTF
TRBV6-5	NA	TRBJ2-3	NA	TGTGCCAGCAGTTACGGTGGACTCACAACTAGCACAGATACGCAGTATTTT	CASSYGGLTTSTDTQYF
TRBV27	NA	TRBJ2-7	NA	TGTGCCAGCAGTTCTACAGGGCTCGGGTACGAGCAGTACTTC	CASSSTGLGYEQYF
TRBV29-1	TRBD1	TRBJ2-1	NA	TGCAGCGTCAGCTCCCCGACAGGGGATGAGCAGTTCTTC	CSVSSPTGDEQFF
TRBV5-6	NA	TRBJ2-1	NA	TGTGCCAGCAGCCTACTAGGGTGGGAGCAGTTCTTC	CASSLLGWEQFF
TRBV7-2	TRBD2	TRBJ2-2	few	TGTGCCAGCAGCTTAGGCAGCGGGGGGGCGAACACCGGGGAGCTGTTTTTT	CASSLGSGGANTGELFF
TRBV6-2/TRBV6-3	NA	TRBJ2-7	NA	TGTGCCATCAGCCACCCCGGTCTTACCTACGAGCAGTACTTC	CAISHPGLTYEQYF
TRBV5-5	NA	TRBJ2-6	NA	TGTGCCAGCAGCGGAACAGGGTCAACTGGGGCCAACGTCCTGCATTTC	CASSGTGSTGANVLHF
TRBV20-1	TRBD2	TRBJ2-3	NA	TGCAGTGCTCGCGGAGCGGGAGCAGCAGATACGCAGTATTTT	CSARGAGAADTQYF
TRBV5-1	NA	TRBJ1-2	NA	TGCGTCAGCAGCTTGACCACTAACTATGGCTACACCTTC	CVSSLTTNYGYTF
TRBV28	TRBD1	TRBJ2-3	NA	TGTGCCAGCAGAGGGGGACAGTATAGCACAGATACGCAGTATTTT	CASRGGQYSTDTQYF
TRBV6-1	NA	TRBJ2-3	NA	TGTGCCAGCAGTGAAGATACTACGCGAGGGGTGTATTTT	CASSEDTTRGVYF
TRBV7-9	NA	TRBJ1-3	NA	TGTGCCAGCAGCGGAGGGACCACAGGAGGAAACACCATATATTTT	CASSGGTTGGNTIYF